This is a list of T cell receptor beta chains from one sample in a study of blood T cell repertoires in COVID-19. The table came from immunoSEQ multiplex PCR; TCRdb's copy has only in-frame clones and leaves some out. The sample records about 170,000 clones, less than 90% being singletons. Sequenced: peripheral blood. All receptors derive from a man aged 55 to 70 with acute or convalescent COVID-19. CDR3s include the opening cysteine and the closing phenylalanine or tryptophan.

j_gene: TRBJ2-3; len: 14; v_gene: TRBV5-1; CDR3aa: CASSPPTSGGGQYF
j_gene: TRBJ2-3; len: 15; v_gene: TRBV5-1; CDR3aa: CASKVSLQGGDTQYF
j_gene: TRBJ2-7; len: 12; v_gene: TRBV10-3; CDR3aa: CAIKETSSEQYF
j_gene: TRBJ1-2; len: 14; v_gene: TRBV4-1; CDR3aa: CASSQAQGAYGYTF
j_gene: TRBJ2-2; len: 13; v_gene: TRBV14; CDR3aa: CASSQDVTGELFF
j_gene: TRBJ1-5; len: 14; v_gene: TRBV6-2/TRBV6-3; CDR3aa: CASSYSPGYQPQHF
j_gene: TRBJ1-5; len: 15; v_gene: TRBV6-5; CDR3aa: CASSTGAFGNQPQHF
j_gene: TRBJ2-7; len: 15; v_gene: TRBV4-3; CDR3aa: CASSQERGRIAEQYF
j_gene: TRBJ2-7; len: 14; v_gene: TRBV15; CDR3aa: CATSRKRLTYEQYF
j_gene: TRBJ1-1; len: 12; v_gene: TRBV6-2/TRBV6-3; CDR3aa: CASSYSSTEAFF
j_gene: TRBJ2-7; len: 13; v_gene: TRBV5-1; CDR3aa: CASSSGGGDGQYF
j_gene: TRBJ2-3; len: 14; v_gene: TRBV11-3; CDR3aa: CASSLDMEGHTQYF
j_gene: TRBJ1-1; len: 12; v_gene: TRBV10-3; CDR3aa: CAIMGGNTEAFF
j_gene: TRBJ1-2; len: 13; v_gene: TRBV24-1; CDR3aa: CATSARLNYGYTF
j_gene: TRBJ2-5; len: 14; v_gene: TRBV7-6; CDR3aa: CASSPDAPGLAQYF
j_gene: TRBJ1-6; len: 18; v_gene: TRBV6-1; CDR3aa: CASSEALPASSYNSPLHF
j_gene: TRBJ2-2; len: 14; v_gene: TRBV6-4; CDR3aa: CASRGGGNTGELFF
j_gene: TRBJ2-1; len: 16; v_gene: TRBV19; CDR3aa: CASSIRLAGPYNEQFF
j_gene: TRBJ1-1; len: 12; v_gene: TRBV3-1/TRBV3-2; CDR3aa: CASSRTEAEAFF
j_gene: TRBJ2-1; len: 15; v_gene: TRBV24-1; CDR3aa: CATSDYTWAHNEQFF
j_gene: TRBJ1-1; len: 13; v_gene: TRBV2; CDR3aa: CASSRNQGAEAFF
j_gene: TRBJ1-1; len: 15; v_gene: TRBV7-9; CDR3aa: CASSPLQGPITEAFF
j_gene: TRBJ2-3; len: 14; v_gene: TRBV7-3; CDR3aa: CASSLSRATDTQYF
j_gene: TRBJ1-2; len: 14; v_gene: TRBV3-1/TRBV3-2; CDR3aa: CASLGGGLQYGYTF
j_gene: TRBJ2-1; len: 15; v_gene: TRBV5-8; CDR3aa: CASRLETGSYNEQFF
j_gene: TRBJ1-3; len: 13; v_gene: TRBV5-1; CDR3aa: CASSLDLGNTIYF
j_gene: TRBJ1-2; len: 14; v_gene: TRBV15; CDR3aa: CATSRDGADYGYTF
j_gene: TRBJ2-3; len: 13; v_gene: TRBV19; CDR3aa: CATRREGTDTQYF
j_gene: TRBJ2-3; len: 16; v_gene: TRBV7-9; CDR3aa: CASSPGLAGFTDTQYF
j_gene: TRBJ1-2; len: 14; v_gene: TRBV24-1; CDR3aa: CATSDFRANYGYTF
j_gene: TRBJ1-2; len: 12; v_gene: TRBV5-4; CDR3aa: CASSYESYGYTF
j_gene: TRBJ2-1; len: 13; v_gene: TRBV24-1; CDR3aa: CATRPTGGGEQFF
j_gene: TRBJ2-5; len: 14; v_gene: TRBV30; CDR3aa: CAWSGTGVRETQYF
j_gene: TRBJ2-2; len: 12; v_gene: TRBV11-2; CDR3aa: CASGGRTGELFF
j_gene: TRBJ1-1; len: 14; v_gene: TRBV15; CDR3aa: CATSSDRGQTHSFF
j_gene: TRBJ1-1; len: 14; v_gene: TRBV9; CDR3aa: CASSPMGGNTEAFF
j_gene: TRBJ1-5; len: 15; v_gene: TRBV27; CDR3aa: CASSLDGARYQPQHF
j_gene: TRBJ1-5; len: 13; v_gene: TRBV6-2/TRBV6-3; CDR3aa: CASSYTGNQPQHF
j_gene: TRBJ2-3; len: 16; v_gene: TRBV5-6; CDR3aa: CASSLEVGGATDTQYF
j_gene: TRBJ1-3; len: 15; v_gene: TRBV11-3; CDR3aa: CASSLEQGSGNTIYF
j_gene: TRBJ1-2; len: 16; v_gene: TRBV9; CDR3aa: CASSVDPQGALYGYTF
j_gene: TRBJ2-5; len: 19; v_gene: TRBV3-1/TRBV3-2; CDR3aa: CASSQPGTGGSLAQETQYF
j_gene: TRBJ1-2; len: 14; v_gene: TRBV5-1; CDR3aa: CASSPDTGQGGYTF
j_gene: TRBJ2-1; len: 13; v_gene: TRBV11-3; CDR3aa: CASSFMPRDEQFF
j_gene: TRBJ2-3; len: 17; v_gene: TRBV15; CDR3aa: CATSRSLAVDTPDTQYF
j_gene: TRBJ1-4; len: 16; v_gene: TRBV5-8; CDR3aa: CASTGQGSGTNEKLFF
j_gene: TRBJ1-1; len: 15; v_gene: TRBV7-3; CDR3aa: CASSPLGGANTEAFF
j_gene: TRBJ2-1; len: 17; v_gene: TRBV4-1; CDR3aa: CASSQELAGGSFNEQFF
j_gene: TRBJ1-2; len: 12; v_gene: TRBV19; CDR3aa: CASSAQGSGYTF
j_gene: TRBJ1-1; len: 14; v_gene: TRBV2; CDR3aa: CASSLGWVNTEAFF
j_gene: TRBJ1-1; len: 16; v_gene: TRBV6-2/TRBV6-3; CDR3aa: CASSYSPGQLNTEAFF
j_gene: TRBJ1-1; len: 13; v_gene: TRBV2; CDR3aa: CASRRGRDTEAFF
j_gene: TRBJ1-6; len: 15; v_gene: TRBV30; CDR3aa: CAWTTIGTGNSPLHF